A few counts support the clone carrying this T cell receptor (beta chain). This entry belongs to a study of blood T cells in healthy people across ages. It was with a sample-barcoded 5' primer and a J-beta primer mix that a second PCR of roughly 6 to 11 cycles was run. TCRdb recomputed calls from the 5' RACE reads with MiXCR, one row per CDR3 protein. The sample has hundreds of thousands of distinct CDR3 sequences, under 65% seen once; the top ten hold 30% to 40%. The germline V gene has CDR1 MNHEY and CDR2 SVGAGI. Between the trimmed V and J ends, which lost 5 bases and 5 bases, there was a span of 9 bases. The CDR3 has 12 amino acids.

This rearrangement joins TRBV6-5 to TRBJ2-5; the D is unclear. This clonotype was obtained from a man aged 60 to 75 in good health. Material: blood. CDR3 DNA sequence: TGTGCCAGCAGTAGATTAAGGGAGACCCAGTACTTC. Amino acid sequence: CASSRLRETQYF.